This T cell receptor (beta chain) came from a study of T cell responses to AZD1222 COVID-19 vaccine (dated by TCRdb to the early 2020s). Study-level background: AZD1222 recipients whose second dose came at about 4 weeks and those whose second dose came at about 12 weeks were combined into one group, since spike-specific TCR depth and breadth did not differ between the two schedules. TCR sequencing covered 230 or so trial participants: 200 to 220 given two doses of AZD1222 and about 26 given two doses of MenACWY control vaccine. Trial participants were enrolled by age into subgroups of 18-55, 56-69 and 70-plus years, and roughly 160, 29 and 62 TCR-sequenced participants, respectively, were included in these subgroups. The research as a whole found: Epitopes outside the regions mutated in the B.1.351 and B.1.1.7 variants were reportedly recognized by nearly half of the unique spike-specific TCRs. Conclusions about previously exposed vaccinees were limited because only 6 or 7 AZD1222 recipients were SARS-CoV-2 seropositive at baseline. A significant rise in spike-specific TCR breadth and depth was observed after two AZD1222 doses relative to day 0 and relative to MenACWY recipients. Participants were mostly white British and included more females than males, and it was suggested by the authors that clonal diversity may have been underestimated. No day 14 peak-response samples were available, so repertoires were characterized only after the peak T cell response. The 56-69-year group was small, and its depth increase did not reach significance, likely because of low power. Vaccine-associated CD4 TCRs spanned the whole spike protein, with dominant responses in regions 160-218 and 743-854.

CDR3 length: 13 amino acids, cysteine to phenylalanine. The DNA shown is the 39-base CDR3, in frame from base 1. From a lookup of the germline V gene (reference sequence), CDR1 and CDR2 are SGHNT and YYREEE. Cut back by 1 base and 4 bases, the V and J ends lie 7 bases apart. The time point label on this specimen signifies: baseline before first vaccination. The vaccinee samples were drawn from two UK trials, COV001 and COV002, one of which was a single-blind randomized controlled phase 2/3 trial testing AZD1222 (ChAdOx1 nCoV-19) in healthy adults. For TCRbeta chain sequencing, PBMC samples from trial participants were taken at day 0 and at day 28 after the second dose. The CDR3 regions of human TCRbeta chains were analyzed by immunosequencing. The original pipeline was this. Repertoire TCRs were checked for matches against a reference library of SARS-CoV-2-specific TCRs that had been generated using the MIRA antigen-specificity platform. Breadth meant the fraction of unique TCRs that were SARS-CoV-2-associated, whereas depth meant the fraction of total T cells that were SARS-CoV-2-associated. Using the MIRA data, every spike-specific TCR was mapped to the spike region that the TCR reacted to and assigned to either a CD4 or a CD8 class. Log10-transformed breadth and depth values were compared by one-way ANOVA with Sidak's multiple comparisons tests. TCRdb obtained this table from immuneACCESS and retained in-frame rearrangements with V and J assigned. These tables miss some clones; where compared with another copy, unresolved V genes account for less than half of the shortfall, and the remainder is unexplained. D and trimming were read from the DNA, whereas the V and J calls and clone size are those reported in that table. In this sample the table shows approximately 180,000 clones, about 85% of which occur a single time. The top ten clones comprise approximately 2.5% of the sample.

About this clone: The specificity of this receptor is unknown. There are no base qualities to consult, and no much larger clone falls within one base.

Sequenced material: peripheral blood, taken on day 0 of AZD1222 vaccination. The sequence was collected from an adult in good health. Rearrangement joined TRBV5-4 to TRBJ2-3; the D gene remains uncertain. In nucleotide form, the sequence is TGTGCCAGCAGCTTGATAGTTTCAGATACGCAGTATTTT. This encodes CASSLIVSDTQYF.